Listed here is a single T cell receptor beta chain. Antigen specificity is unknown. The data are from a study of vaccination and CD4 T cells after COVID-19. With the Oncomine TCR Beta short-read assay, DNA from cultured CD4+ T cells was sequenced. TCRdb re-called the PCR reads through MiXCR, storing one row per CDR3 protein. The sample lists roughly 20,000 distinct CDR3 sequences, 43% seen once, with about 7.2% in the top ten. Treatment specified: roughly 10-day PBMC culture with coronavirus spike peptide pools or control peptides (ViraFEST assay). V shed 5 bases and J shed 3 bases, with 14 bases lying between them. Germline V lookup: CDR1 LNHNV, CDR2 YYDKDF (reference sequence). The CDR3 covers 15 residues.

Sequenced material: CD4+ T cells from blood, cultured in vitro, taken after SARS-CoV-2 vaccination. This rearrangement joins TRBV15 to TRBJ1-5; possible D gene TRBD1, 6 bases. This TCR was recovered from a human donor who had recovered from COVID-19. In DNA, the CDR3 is TGTGCCACCAGCTTATGGAGACAGGCCAATCAGCCCCAGCATTTT. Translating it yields CATSLWRQANQPQHF.